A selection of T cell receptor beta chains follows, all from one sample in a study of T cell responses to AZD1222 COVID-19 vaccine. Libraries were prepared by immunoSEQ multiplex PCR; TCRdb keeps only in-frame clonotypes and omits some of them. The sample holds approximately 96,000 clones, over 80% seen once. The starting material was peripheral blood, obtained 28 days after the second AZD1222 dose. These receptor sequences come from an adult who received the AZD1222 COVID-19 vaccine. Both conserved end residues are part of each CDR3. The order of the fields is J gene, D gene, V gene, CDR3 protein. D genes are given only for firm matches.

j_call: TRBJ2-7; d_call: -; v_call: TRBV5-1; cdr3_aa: CASSLAGSGYEQYF
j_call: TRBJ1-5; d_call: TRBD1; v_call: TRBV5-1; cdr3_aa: CASSPGTGGGPQHF
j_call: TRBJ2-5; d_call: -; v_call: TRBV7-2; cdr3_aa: CASSLTTGTGGGAQYF
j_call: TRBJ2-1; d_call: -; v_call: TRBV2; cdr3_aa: CASGSLGNEQFF
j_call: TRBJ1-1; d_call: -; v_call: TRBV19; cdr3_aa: CASSARDIPLRAFF
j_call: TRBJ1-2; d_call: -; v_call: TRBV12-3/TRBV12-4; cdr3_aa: CASLAGPSYGYTF
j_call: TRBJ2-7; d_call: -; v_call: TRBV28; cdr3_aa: CASTPPGLYEQYF
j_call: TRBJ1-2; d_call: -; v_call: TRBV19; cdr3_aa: CASSPRGNYGYTF
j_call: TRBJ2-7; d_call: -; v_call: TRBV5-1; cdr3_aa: CASSFAGYEQYF
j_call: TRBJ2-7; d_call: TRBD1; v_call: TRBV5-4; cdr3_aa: CASSPRQGRTYEQYF
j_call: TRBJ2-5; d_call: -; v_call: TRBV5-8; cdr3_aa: CASSYTAGWRETQYF
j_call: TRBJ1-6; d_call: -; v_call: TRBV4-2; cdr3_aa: CASSQDKLNSPLHF
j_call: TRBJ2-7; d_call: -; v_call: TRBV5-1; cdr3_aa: CASSLQQVSHEQYF
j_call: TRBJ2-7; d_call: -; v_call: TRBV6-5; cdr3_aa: CASSYSGIKDEQYF
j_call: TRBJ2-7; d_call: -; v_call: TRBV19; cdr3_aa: CASSSPGRQSSYEQYF
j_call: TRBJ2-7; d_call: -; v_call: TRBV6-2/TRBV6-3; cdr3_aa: CASSQVYEQYF
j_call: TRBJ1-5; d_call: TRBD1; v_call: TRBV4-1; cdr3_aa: CASSVGQGGNQPQHF
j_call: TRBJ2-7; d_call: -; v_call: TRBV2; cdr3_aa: CASSSSYEQYF
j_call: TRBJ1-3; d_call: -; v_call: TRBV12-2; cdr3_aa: CASRPALGQGGNTIYF
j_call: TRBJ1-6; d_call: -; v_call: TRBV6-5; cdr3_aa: CASVLSGSNSPLHF
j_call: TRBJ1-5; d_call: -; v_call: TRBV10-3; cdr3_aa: CAISEAGIHQPQHF